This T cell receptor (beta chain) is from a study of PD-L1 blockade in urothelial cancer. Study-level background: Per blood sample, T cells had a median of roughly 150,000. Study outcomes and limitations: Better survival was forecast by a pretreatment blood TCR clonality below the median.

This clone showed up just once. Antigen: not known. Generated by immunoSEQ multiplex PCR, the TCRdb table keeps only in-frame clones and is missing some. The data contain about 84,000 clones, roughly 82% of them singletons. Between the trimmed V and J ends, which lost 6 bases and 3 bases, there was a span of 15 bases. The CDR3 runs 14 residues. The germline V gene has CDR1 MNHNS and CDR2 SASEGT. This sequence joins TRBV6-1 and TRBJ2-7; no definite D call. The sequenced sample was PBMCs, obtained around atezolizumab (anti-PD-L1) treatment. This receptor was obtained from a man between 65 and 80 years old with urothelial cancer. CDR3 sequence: CASSRRGVNYEQYF. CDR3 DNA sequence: TGTGCCAGCAGCAGAAGAGGAGTAAACTACGAGCAGTACTTC.